These 25 T cell receptor beta chains share one sample of origin, sequenced in a study of blood T cell repertoires in COVID-19. The table came from immunoSEQ multiplex PCR; TCRdb's copy has only in-frame clones and leaves some out. The sample shows 150,000 to 190,000 clones, roughly 88% of them seen only once. Sequencing used peripheral blood. All receptors come from a woman between 50 and 59 years old with acute or convalescent COVID-19.

The V call is TRBV19, the J call TRBJ1-3; TRBD1 matches 9 bases. The CDR3 length is 15 residues. Germline CDR1 LNHDA, CDR2 SQIVND (reference sequence). The V and J ends lost 6 bases and 0 bases, in that order; junction bases with no gene match: 3. CDR3 in amino acids: CASRRDRVSGNTIYF. In nucleotides, the CDR3 is TGTGCCAGTAGGCGGGACAGGGTCTCTGGAAACACCATATATTTT.

The chain couples TRBV9 to TRBJ2-3; the D gene is possibly TRBD2 (6 bases). The ends were cut back, 4 bases at V and 2 bases at J, with 14 bases in the middle. The germline V gene has CDR1 SGDLS and CDR2 YYNGEE. This CDR3 contains 15 residues. CDR3 coding DNA: TGTGCCAGCAGCCTGGCTGGGGGGACCACAGATACGCAGTATTTT. Translating it yields CASSLAGGTTDTQYF.

The chain links TRBV10-3 to TRBJ1-2, with 8 bases identical to TRBD1. The CDR3 runs to 16 residues. Germline trimming cut 3 bases from V and 8 bases from J; bases unmatched to any gene: 14. The germline CDR1 and CDR2 sequences are ENHRY and SYGVKD. The CDR3 here is CAISDPVAGGARGYTF. The CDR3 region has the DNA TGTGCCATCAGTGATCCGGTAGCAGGGGGCGCGAGGGGCTACACCTTC.

This sequence joins TRBV2 and TRBJ1-1, with TRBD1 matching 9 bases. This CDR3 is 14 amino acids long. Looked up from germline, CDR1 is SNHLY and CDR2 is FYNNEI. V lost 6 bases and J lost 3; bases outside the gene matches: 5. The CDR3 spells CASRGDRVDTEAFF. The DNA of the CDR3 is TGTGCCAGCAGGGGGGACAGGGTGGACACTGAAGCTTTCTTT.

This clone was seen a few times. This sequence joins TRBV10-3 and TRBJ2-5; TRBD1 agrees at 9 bases. V dropped 5 bases and J dropped 5; count of bases not matched to a gene: 9. The CDR3 extends over 15 amino acids. Germline CDR1 ENHRY, CDR2 SYGVKD. In nucleotides, the CDR3 is TGTGCCATCAGTCCCGGGACAGGGTTTTCGGAGACCCAGTACTTC. Translated, it gives CAISPGTGFSETQYF.

The chain combines TRBV29-1 with TRBJ1-4, with a tentative D call TRBD1 (6 bases). The CDR3 consists of 14 residues. Trimming shortened V by 4 bases and J by 12 bases, and 21 bases separated the two germline ends. From germline, CDR1 is SQVTM and CDR2 ANQGSEA. CDR3 bases: TGCAGCGTTGTTGATGTCTTTGGGGGCGGTCAACTGTTTTTT. As protein: CSVVDVFGGGQLFF.

This clone was counted once. CDR3 amino acids: CACSRSREHEQYF. In DNA form, the CDR3 reads TGTGCCTGCTCTCGGTCCAGGGAACACGAGCAGTACTTC. The chain recombines TRBV7-3 with TRBJ2-7, with D possibly being TRBD1 (5 bases). The germline V and J ends were trimmed by 11 bases and 5 bases, with 19 bases remaining between them. Per the germline V gene, CDR1 is SGHTA and CDR2 is FQGTGA. The CDR3 has 13 amino acids.

The chain recombines TRBV2 with TRBJ2-3; D is possibly TRBD2 (7 bases). V lost 7 bases to trimming and J lost 3 bases, with 20 bases between them. The germline V gene encodes CDR1 SNHLY and CDR2 FYNNEI. The CDR3 runs to 16 residues. For the CDR3, the DNA is TGTGCCAGCATTTCGACAGGCGGGGGATGGACAGATACGCAGTATTTT. Protein product: CASISTGGGWTDTQYF.

J is TRBJ1-2 and V is TRBV4-2; D remains ambiguous. V was pared by 0 bases and J by 3 bases, with 14 bases between. Germline V gene data show CDR1 as LGHNA and CDR2 as YNFKEQ. The CDR3 is 16 amino acids. The CDR3 DNA sequence: TGTGCCAGCAGCCAAGAGGGCCTCACCTCGGACTATGGCTACACCTTC. Its protein is CASSQEGLTSDYGYTF.

This CDR3 is CASRPPGGAWQPQHF. The CDR3 DNA follows: TGTGCCAGCAGACCGCCGGGAGGGGCGTGGCAGCCCCAGCATTTT. The chain links TRBV28 to TRBJ1-5; weak D call: TRBD1 (5 bases). V dropped 6 bases and J dropped 7 bases, with 19 bases sitting between them. The CDR3 has 15 residues. Germline CDR1 and CDR2: MDHEN and SYDVKM.

The chain recombines TRBV7-3 with TRBJ2-3; TRBD2 agrees at 12 bases. This CDR3 is built from 16 residues. CDR1 and CDR2 (germline): SGHTA, FQGTGA. J was trimmed by 5 bases and V by 5 bases; bases with no gene match: 8. CDR3 nucleotides: TGTGCCAGCAGCCCCAGACTAGCGGGGGTGGTAGATACGCAGTATTTT. Its translation is CASSPRLAGVVDTQYF.

This rearrangement joins TRBV4-2 to TRBJ2-7; 9 nucleotides line up with TRBD1. Losses at the gene ends were 1 base for V and 3 bases for J; bases not matched to a gene: 4. This CDR3 has 15 residues. Germline V CDR1 and CDR2: LGHNA, YNFKEQ. DNA for the CDR3: TGTGCCAGCAGCCAAGCCCCGACAGGGGGCTACGAGCAGTACTTC. It is translated as CASSQAPTGGYEQYF.

This chain joins TRBV7-7 and TRBJ2-1; maybe TRBD2 (5 bases). Germline values: CDR1 SSHAT, CDR2 FNYEAQ (reference sequence). CDR3 size: 13 residues. The V end was cut by 6 bases, the J end by 5 bases, with 11 bases between. DNA for the CDR3: TGTGCCAGCAGACCCTCCGGGAACAATGAGCAGTTCTTC. Protein product: CASRPSGNNEQFF. The variable domain in full, completed from reference TRBV7-7 and TRBJ2-1, reads GAGVSQSPRYKVTKRGQDVTLRCDPISSHATLYWYQQALGQGPEFLTYFNYEAQPDKSGLPSDRFSAERPEGSISTLTIQRTEQRDSAMYRCASRPSGNNEQFFGPGTRLTVL.

CDR3 in DNA: TGTGCCAGCGACCGGGACAGGGTTCAAGAGACCCAGTACTTC. Its translation is CASDRDRVQETQYF. The genes are TRBV2 and TRBJ2-5, with 9 nucleotides matching TRBD1. Germline CDR1 SNHLY, CDR2 FYNNEI. The CDR3 loop spans 14 amino acids. The V gene end was trimmed by 8 bases and the J gene end by 2 bases; junction bases not matched to a gene: 6.

This chain connects TRBV6-2 or TRBV6-3 to TRBJ2-1, with D perhaps matching TRBD1 (6 bases). Germline values: CDR1 MNHEY, CDR2 SVGEGT. V was pared by 2 bases and J by 0 bases, with 14 bases between. The CDR3 sequence is 17 residues long. The CDR3 DNA sequence: TGTGCCAGCAGTTACCCAAAAGACAGGTTCTCCTACAATGAGCAGTTCTTC. It specifies CASSYPKDRFSYNEQFF.

The chain is built from TRBV4-3 and TRBJ2-3; 10 bases fit TRBD2. V shed 1 base and J 5 bases; nucleotides not matched to a gene: 0. This CDR3 has 14 residues. Per germline, CDR1 LGHNA and CDR2 YSLEER. The chain's CDR3 is CASSQGLAGDTQYF. The CDR3 region has the DNA TGCGCCAGCAGCCAAGGACTAGCGGGAGATACGCAGTATTTT.

The genes are TRBV2 and TRBJ1-4, with D possibly being TRBD1 (5 bases). Germline CDR1 and CDR2: SNHLY and FYNNEI. This CDR3 region has 13 residues. The germline V and J ends were trimmed by 7 bases and 6 bases, with 12 bases remaining between them. The CDR3 spells CASNRGRDEKLFF. The CDR3 DNA reads as TGTGCCAGCAATAGGGGAAGGGATGAAAAACTGTTTTTT.

This rearrangement joins TRBV29-1 to TRBJ1-5, with a weak D call TRBD1 (5 bases). The CDR3 is 14 residues long. The V and J ends lost 4 bases and 4 bases respectively, with 14 bases between them. Germline V gene lookup returns CDR1 SQVTM and CDR2 ANQGSEA. The CDR3 sequence: CSVVPHGQNQPQHF. CDR3 DNA sequence: TGCAGCGTTGTTCCCCACGGACAAAATCAGCCCCAGCATTTT. The full variable domain, completed using reference TRBV29-1 and TRBJ1-5, is SAVISQKPSRDICQRGTSLTIQCQVDSQVTMMFWYRQQPGQSLTLIATANQGSEATYESGFVIDKFPISRPNLTFSTLTVSNMSPEDSSIYLCSVVPHGQNQPQHFGDGTRLSIL.

V usage is TRBV19 and J usage is TRBJ2-1, with TRBD1 matching 7 bases. The V gene end was trimmed by 4 bases and the J gene end by 8 bases; junction bases not matched to a gene: 8. CDR1 is LNHDA and CDR2 is SQIVND in the germline V gene (reference sequence). The CDR3 length is 14 residues. The CDR3 sequence: CASSNYRGVHEQFF. CDR3 in DNA: TGTGCCAGTAGTAACTACAGGGGAGTCCATGAGCAGTTCTTC.

The chain joins TRBV2 to TRBJ1-4, with 7 bases aligning to TRBD1. The CDR3 is made up of 13 amino acids. The germline V gene encodes CDR1 SNHLY and CDR2 FYNNEI. With 6 bases clipped from V and 8 bases from J, the junction kept 6 bases outside the gene matches. DNA for the CDR3: TGTGCCAGCAGACGACAGGGTCAAGAAAAACTGTTTTTT. Its protein product is CASRRQGQEKLFF. Complete variable domain (other parts from reference TRBV2 and TRBJ1-4): EPEVTQTPSHQVTQMGQEVILRCVPISNHLYFYWYRQILGQKVEFLVSFYNNEISEKSEIFDDQFSVERPDGSNFTLKIRSTKLEDSAMYFCASRRQGQEKLFFGSGTQLSVL.

The chain links TRBV5-1 to TRBJ2-7, with TRBD1 identical over 7 bases. Per the germline V gene, CDR1 is SGHRS and CDR2 is YFSETQ. The CDR3 has 17 residues. J was trimmed by 3 bases and V by 0 bases; bases with no gene match: 12. CDR3 sequence (DNA): TGCGCCAGCAGCTTGGACGACAGGGATGGGAACGACTACGAGCAGTACTTC. It codes for CASSLDDRDGNDYEQYF.

This clone was seen just once. The rearrangement joins TRBV2 to TRBJ2-7, with 9 bases lining up with TRBD1. Trimming took 5 bases from V and 0 from J; bases not matched to a gene: 5. Per germline, CDR1 SNHLY and CDR2 FYNNEI. The CDR3 length is 15 residues. Here the CDR3 DNA reads TGTGCCAGCAGTAGGGGGACAGGGTTCTCCTACGAGCAGTACTTC. Protein product: CASSRGTGFSYEQYF.

The V and J genes are TRBV7-2 and TRBJ2-7; 10 bases match TRBD1. There are 16 residues in the CDR3. Germline V gene lookup returns CDR1 SGHTA and CDR2 FQGNSA. The V gene end was trimmed by 4 bases and the J gene end by 1 base; junction bases not matched to a gene: 7. CDR3 sequence (DNA): TGTGCCAGCAGCTCCAGTTGGACAGGGGGTTCCTACGAGCAGTACTTC. Protein: CASSSSWTGGSYEQYF.

This sequence joins TRBV6-1 and TRBJ2-3, with 12 bases that match TRBD2. From germline, CDR1 is MNHNS and CDR2 SASEGT. This CDR3 comprises 17 residues. V shed 4 bases, J shed 6 bases, and the junction held 11 bases outside the gene matches. The CDR3 DNA sequence: TGTGCCAGCAGTGCCACCGCTCTAGCGGGGGGGCGGGATACGCAGTATTTT. This codes for CASSATALAGGRDTQYF.

This chain's CDR3 is CASSDSGTKGLQYLNLDTQYF. The CDR3 nucleotides are TGTGCCAGCAGCGATAGCGGGACAAAGGGCCTCCAGTATCTGAATCTAGATACGCAGTATTTT. The V and J genes are TRBV13 and TRBJ2-3, with TRBD2 identical over 8 bases. The germline CDR1 and CDR2 sequences are PRHDT and FYEKMQ (reference sequence). This CDR3 contains 21 residues. The trim removed 5 bases at V and 5 bases at J, leaving 27 bases unmatched.